The 9 T cell receptor beta chains in this list originate from one sample, sequenced in a study of OX40 agonist ivuxolimab in advanced cancers. Clones were sequenced by immunoSEQ multiplex PCR, and TCRdb holds only the in-frame ones, with some missing. The top ten clones hold 0.5% to 0.6% of a sample with some 72,000 clones, about 92% of them seen once. The sequenced sample was CD4+ or CD8+ T cells sorted from blood, obtained in a trial of the OX40 agonist ivuxolimab. The receptors were gathered from an adult with an advanced solid tumor such as melanoma, head and neck, liver or kidney cancer.

The rearrangement uses TRBV30 and TRBJ2-1, with D perhaps TRBD1 (5 bases). The CDR3 is 14 amino acids. Trimming left V 4 bases short and J 6 bases short, with 16 bases between. Germline V gene lookup returns CDR1 GTSNPN and CDR2 SVGIG (reference sequence). The CDR3 sequence is CAWKGEPAGNEQFF. CDR3 coding DNA: TGTGCCTGGAAAGGGGAACCCGCAGGCAATGAGCAGTTCTTC.

With regard to this clone: The sample holds other DNA sequences that translate to the same CDR3. This chain connects TRBV5-1 to TRBJ2-7; D is tentatively TRBD1 or TRBD2 (5 bases each). V lost 1 base, J lost 7 bases, and 9 bases lay in between. CDR1 and CDR2 from the germline V gene are SGHRS and YFSETQ. This CDR3 has 12 residues. CDR3 sequence reads: CASSLFWGEQYF. The DNA for the CDR3 is TGCGCCAGCAGCTTGTTTTGGGGGGAGCAGTACTTC.

The gene calls are TRBV5-1 and TRBJ1-1; 9 nucleotides match TRBD1. This CDR3 is built from 13 residues. Losses at the gene ends were 4 bases for V and 6 bases for J; bases not matched to a gene: 4. CDR1 and CDR2 (germline): SGHRS, YFSETQ. The CDR3 loop reads CASSRGQGSEAFF. CDR3 nucleotides: TGCGCCAGCAGCCGAGGACAGGGGTCTGAAGCTTTCTTT.

The V call is TRBV30, the J call TRBJ2-1; D unclear. Per germline, CDR1 GTSNPN and CDR2 SVGIG (reference sequence). The CDR3 has 13 amino acids. V was trimmed by 2 bases and J by 0 bases, leaving 5 bases between them. The CDR3 region has the DNA TGTGCCTGGAGTCTTAACTCCTACAATGAGCAGTTCTTC. It is translated as CAWSLNSYNEQFF.

The chain has TRBV4-2 and TRBJ1-3, with D unresolved. The V gene lost 0 bases and the J gene lost 2 bases, with 8 bases spanning the gap. The germline CDR1 and CDR2 sequences are LGHNA and YNFKEQ. This CDR3 region has 15 residues. The chain's CDR3 is CASSQDSGTGNTIYF. In DNA, the CDR3 is TGTGCCAGCAGCCAAGATTCGGGGACTGGAAACACCATATATTTT.

This chain uses TRBV7-9 with TRBJ1-1; 11 bases match TRBD1. Germline assignment: CDR1 SEHNR and CDR2 FQNEAQ (reference sequence). The V and J ends lost 5 bases and 11 bases, in that order; junction bases with no gene match: 13. This CDR3 region has 15 residues. DNA of the CDR3: TGTGCCAGCAGCCCTCGGACAGGGGGCCATTTCGGGGCTTTCTTT. Translated, it gives CASSPRTGGHFGAFF.

The rearrangement uses TRBV6-4 and TRBJ2-1; 8 bases line up with TRBD2. Germline V CDR1 and CDR2: MRHNA, SNTAGT. The length of the CDR3 is 15 residues. J was trimmed by 4 bases and V by 5 bases; bases with no gene match: 7. In DNA form, the CDR3 reads TGTGCCAGCAGTAGGGCGGGAGGTCCTTACAATGAGCAGTTCTTC. It specifies CASSRAGGPYNEQFF.

The gene calls are TRBV7-2 and TRBJ1-5; the D gene is possibly TRBD1 (6 bases). The V gene's germline CDR1 is SGHTA and CDR2 FQGNSA. The CDR3 totals 14 residues. V dropped 5 bases and J dropped 5 bases, with 13 bases sitting between them. Written as DNA, the CDR3 is TGTGCCAGCAGCCTTTTGGGGGCCTATCAGCCCCAGCATTTT. Its translation is CASSLLGAYQPQHF.

The CDR3 sequence: CASRIGQGPEQFF. The CDR3 bases are TGCGCCAGCAGAATCGGACAGGGACCTGAGCAGTTCTTC. The chain joins TRBV5-1 to TRBJ2-1, with 8 bases identical to TRBD1. The V and J ends lost 5 bases and 9 bases, in that order; junction bases with no gene match: 7. Germline V gives CDR1 SGHRS, CDR2 YFSETQ. The CDR3 totals 13 residues.